The clone carrying this TCR beta chain was observed many times. TCRdb ran MiXCR on the RACE reads and lists one entry per CDR3 protein. The table includes about 82,000 distinct CDR3 sequences, 13% detected once. The sample belongs to a study of human T cells and chemical hapten exposure. Trimming removed 7 bases from V and 0 bases from J, with 4 bases in between. The CDR3 totals 13 residues. From germline, CDR1 is LGHNT and CDR2 FRNRAP. Time point: patch test 3, about 24 weeks after DPC sensitization. Documented treatment: therapeutic diphenylcyclopropenone sensitization with weekly scalp DPC. This chain links TRBV12-5 with TRBJ2-6; no firm D call. Here the sequenced sample was whole blood, taken in connection with sensitization to the hapten diphenylcyclopropenone (DPC). The receptor was isolated from a woman aged 45-65 years with alopecia areata. Some clones in this sample may be carry-over from other donors' samples. The CDR3 spells CASAGSGANVLTF. As DNA, the CDR3 is TGTGCTAGTGCCGGCTCTGGGGCCAACGTCCTGACTTTC.